This TCR beta chain was recovered during a study of T cell changes during pregnancy in multiple sclerosis. Repertoires were generated with immunoSEQ multiplex PCR, while TCRdb's copy carries only in-frame clones and drops some. The profile shows around 59,000 clones, roughly 92% of them singletons. CDR1 SGHVS and CDR2 FNYEAQ come from the germline V gene. Trimming cost V 8 bases and J 6 bases; bases outside gene matches: 9. The CDR3 has 15 amino acids. This chain uses TRBV7-6 with TRBJ2-2, with 10 bases identical to TRBD2. Specimen: peripheral blood, collected in the first trimester of pregnancy. The sequence came from a female donor with multiple sclerosis, enrolled in a pregnancy study. The CDR3 reads CASEAGGFMPGELFF. As DNA, the CDR3 is TGTGCCAGCGAAGCGGGGGGGTTTATGCCCGGGGAGCTGTTTTTT. Complete variable domain (other parts from reference TRBV7-6 and TRBJ2-2): GAGVSQSPRYKVTKRGQDVALRCDPISGHVSLYWYRQALGQGPEFLTYFNYEAQQDKSGLPNDRFSAERPEGSISTLTIQRTEQRDSAMYRCASEAGGFMPGELFFGEGSRLTVL.